Included here is one TCR beta chain sequence, with context. Researchers generated TCR beta cDNA from roughly 510 ng of total RNA, relying on a constant-region primer. Modified slightly, ARM-PCR produced TCR beta libraries over three nested multiplex PCR rounds. Primers for the first two PCR rounds were TRBV1-TRBV30 forward primers and a C-beta reverse primer (around 10 cycles per round). TCRdb redid the calling of the multiplex PCR reads with MiXCR, one entry per CDR3 protein. The data hold fewer than 400,000 distinct CDR3 sequences, with about three fifths observed a single time. RNA was extracted from whole blood without cell sorting, alongside germline DNA. Treatment-naive at the time, the patients had chronic HBV infection. These data originate in a study of tumor-infiltrating lymphocytes in primary liver carcinoma. Trimming cost V 8 bases and J 0 bases; bases outside gene matches: 5. The CDR3 contains 14 residues. Germline V CDR1 and CDR2: SEHNR, FQNEAQ (reference sequence).

The sequencing input was peripheral blood. This receptor was taken from a woman in her thirties with primary liver carcinoma and hepatitis B virus infection. The chain is built from TRBV7-9 and TRBJ2-3; the match to TRBD2 covers 7 bases. The DNA of the CDR3 is TGTGCCAGCCTAGTTAGCGGGAGCACAGATACGCAGTATTTT. It specifies CASLVSGSTDTQYF.